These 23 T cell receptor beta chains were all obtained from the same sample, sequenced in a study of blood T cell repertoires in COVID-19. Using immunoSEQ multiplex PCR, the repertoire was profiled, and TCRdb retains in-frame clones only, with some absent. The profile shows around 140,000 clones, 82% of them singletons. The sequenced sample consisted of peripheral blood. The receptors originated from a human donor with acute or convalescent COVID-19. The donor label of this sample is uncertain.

CDR3 region: CASSVGPYQGLPSGNTIYF. CDR3 bases: TGTGCCAGCAGCGTAGGCCCTTACCAGGGGCTCCCCTCTGGAAACACCATATATTTT. The chain employs TRBV7-2 and TRBJ1-3; weak D call: TRBD1 (6 bases). The V and J ends lost 5 bases and 0 bases respectively, with 23 bases between them. The CDR3 loop spans 19 amino acids. CDR1 and CDR2 from the germline V gene are SGHTA and FQGNSA.

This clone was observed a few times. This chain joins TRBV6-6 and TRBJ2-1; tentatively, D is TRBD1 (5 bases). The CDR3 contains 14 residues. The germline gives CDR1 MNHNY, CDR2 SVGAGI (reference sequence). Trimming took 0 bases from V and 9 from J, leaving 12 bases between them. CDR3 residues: CASSYSTGQPEQFF. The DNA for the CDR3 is TGTGCCAGCAGTTACTCGACCGGACAACCTGAGCAGTTCTTC.

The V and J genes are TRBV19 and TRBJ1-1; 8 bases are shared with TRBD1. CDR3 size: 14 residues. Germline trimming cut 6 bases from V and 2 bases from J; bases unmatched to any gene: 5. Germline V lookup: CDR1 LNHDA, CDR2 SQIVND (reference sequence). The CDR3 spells CASSSDRVNTEAFF. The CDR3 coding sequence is TGTGCCAGTAGCTCGGACAGGGTTAACACTGAAGCTTTCTTT. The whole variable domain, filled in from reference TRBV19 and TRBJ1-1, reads DGGITQSPKYLFRKEGQNVTLSCEQNLNHDAMYWYRQDPGQGLRLIYYSQIVNDFQKGDIAEGYSVSREKKESFPLTVTSAQKNPTAFYLCASSSDRVNTEAFFGQGTRLTVV.

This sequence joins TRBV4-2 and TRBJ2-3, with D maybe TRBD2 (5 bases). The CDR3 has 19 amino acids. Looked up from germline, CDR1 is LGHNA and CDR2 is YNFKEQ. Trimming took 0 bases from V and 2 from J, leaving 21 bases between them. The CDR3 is CASSQDPYRAREYTDTQYF. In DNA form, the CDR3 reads TGTGCCAGCAGCCAAGATCCCTACCGGGCCCGGGAATACACAGATACGCAGTATTTT.

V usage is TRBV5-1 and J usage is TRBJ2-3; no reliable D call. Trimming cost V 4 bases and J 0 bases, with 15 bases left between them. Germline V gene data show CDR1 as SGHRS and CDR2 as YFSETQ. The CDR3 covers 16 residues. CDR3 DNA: TGCGCCAGCAGCCTCGGGTCCCGAGCTAGCACAGATACGCAGTATTTT. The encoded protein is CASSLGSRASTDTQYF.

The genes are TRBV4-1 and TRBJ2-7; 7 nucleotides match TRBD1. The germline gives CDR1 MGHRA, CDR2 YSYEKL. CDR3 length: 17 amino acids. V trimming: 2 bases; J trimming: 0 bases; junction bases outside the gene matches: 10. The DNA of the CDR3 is TGCGCCAGCAGCCAACCGGGACAGACTTCGAGCTCCTACGAGCAGTACTTC. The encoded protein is CASSQPGQTSSSYEQYF.

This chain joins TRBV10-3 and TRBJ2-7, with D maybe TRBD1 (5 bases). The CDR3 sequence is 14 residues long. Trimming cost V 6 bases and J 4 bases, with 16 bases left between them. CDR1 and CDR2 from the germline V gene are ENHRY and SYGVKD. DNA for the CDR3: TGTGCCATCAGCCCAGACCCACAGGATTACGAGCAGTACTTC. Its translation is CAISPDPQDYEQYF.

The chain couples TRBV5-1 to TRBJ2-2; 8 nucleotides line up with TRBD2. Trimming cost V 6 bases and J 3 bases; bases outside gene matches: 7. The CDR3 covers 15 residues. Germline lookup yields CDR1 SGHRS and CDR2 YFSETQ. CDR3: CASNPAGEYTGELFF. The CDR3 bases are TGCGCCAGCAACCCAGCGGGGGAGTACACCGGGGAGCTGTTTTTT.

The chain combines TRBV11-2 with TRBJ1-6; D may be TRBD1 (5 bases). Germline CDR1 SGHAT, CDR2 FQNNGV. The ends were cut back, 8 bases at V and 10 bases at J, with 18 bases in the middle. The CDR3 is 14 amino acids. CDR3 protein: CASSRSGGGSPLHF. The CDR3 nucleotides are TGTGCCAGCTCCCGGAGCGGGGGAGGGTCACCCCTCCACTTT.

In DNA, the CDR3 is TGTGCCAGCAGCCAAGATCTCAGCGGGGGCGCAGGTATGATGTATACGCAGTATTTT. This translates into CASSQDLSGGAGMMYTQYF. The V gene is TRBV3-1 (or the pseudogene TRBV3-2), the J gene TRBJ2-3; 8 nucleotides agree with TRBD2. The V gene's germline CDR1 is LGHDT and CDR2 YNNKEL (reference sequence). The CDR3 is 19 amino acids. Trimming cost V 0 bases and J 7 bases; bases outside gene matches: 18.

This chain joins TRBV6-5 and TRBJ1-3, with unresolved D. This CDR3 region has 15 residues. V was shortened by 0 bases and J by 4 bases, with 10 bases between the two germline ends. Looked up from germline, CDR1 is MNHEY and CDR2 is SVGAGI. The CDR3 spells CASSYSFSGGNTIYF. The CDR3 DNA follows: TGTGCCAGCAGTTACTCGTTCAGCGGGGGAAACACCATATATTTT.

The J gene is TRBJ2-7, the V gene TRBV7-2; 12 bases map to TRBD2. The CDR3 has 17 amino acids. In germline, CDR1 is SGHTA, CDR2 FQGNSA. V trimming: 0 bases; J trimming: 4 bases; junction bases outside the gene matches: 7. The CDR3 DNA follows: TGTGCCAGCAGCTTAGCGCCTAGCGGGGGGGCCGGGTACGAGCAGTACTTC. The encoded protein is CASSLAPSGGAGYEQYF. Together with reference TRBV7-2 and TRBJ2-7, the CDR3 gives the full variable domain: GAGVSQSPSNKVTEKGKDVELRCDPISGHTALYWYRQSLGQGLEFLIYFQGNSAPDKSGLPSDRFSAERTGGSVSTLTIQRTQQEDSAVYLCASSLAPSGGAGYEQYFGPGTRLTVT.

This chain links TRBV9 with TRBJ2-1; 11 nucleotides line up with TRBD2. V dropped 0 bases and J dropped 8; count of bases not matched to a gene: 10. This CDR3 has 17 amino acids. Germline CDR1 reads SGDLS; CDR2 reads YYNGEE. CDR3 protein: CASSVGVSGGAADEQFF. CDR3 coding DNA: TGTGCCAGCAGCGTAGGGGTTAGCGGGGGGGCCGCGGATGAGCAGTTCTTC.

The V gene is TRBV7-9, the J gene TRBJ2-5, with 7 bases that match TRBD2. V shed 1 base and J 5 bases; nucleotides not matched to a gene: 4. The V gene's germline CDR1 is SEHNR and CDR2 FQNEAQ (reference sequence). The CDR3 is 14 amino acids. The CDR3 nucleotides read TGTGCCAGCAGCTTAGTGAGCGGGGCCGAGACCCAGTACTTC. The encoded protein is CASSLVSGAETQYF. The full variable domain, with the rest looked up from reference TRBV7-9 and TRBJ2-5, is DTGVSQNPRHKITKRGQNVTFRCDPISEHNRLYWYRQTLGQGPEFLTYFQNEAQLEKSRLLSDRFSAERPKGSFSTLEIQRTEQGDSAMYLCASSLVSGAETQYFGPGTRLLVL.

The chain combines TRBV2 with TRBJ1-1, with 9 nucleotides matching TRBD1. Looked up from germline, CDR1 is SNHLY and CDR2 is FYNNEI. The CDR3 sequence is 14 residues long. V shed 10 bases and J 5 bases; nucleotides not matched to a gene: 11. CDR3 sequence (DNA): TGTGCCAACTCACAGGGGGCGGCGTGGACTGAAGCTTTCTTT. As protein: CANSQGAAWTEAFF.

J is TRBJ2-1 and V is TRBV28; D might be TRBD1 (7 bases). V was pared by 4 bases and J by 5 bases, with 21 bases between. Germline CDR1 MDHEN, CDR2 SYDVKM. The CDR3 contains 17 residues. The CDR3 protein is CASSSPPGRGVNNEQFF. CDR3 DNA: TGTGCCAGCAGTTCCCCCCCGGGCAGGGGGGTCAACAATGAGCAGTTCTTC.

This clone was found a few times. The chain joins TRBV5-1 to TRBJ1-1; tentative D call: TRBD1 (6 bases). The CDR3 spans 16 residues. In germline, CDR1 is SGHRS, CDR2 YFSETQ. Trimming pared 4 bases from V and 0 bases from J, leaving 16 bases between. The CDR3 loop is CASSLADRNMNTEAFF. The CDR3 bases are TGCGCCAGCAGCCTCGCGGACAGAAACATGAACACTGAAGCTTTCTTT.

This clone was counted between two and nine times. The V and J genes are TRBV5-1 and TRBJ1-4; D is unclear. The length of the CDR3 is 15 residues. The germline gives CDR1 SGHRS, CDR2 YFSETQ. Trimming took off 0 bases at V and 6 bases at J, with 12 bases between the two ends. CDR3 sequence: CASSLEVGRDEKLFF. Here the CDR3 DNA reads TGCGCCAGCAGCTTGGAGGTAGGGAGAGATGAAAAACTGTTTTTT.

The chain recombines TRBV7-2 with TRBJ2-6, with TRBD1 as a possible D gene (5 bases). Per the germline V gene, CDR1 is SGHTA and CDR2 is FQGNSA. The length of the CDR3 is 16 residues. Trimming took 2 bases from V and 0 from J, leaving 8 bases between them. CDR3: CASSLPTVSGANVLTF. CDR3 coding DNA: TGTGCCAGCAGCTTACCGACAGTCTCTGGGGCCAACGTCCTGACTTTC.

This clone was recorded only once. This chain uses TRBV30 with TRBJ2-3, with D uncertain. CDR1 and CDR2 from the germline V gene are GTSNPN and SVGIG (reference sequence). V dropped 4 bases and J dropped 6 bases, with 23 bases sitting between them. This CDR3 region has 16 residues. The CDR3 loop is CAWTTGHGPSTDTQYF. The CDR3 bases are TGTGCCTGGACGACGGGTCATGGCCCCTCTACCGATACGCAGTATTTT.

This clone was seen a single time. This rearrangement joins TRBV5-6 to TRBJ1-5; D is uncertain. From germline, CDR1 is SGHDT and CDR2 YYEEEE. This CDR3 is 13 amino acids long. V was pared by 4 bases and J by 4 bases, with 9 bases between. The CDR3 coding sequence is TGTGCCAGCAGCGTAGGAGAGAATCAGCCCCAGCATTTT. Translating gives CASSVGENQPQHF.

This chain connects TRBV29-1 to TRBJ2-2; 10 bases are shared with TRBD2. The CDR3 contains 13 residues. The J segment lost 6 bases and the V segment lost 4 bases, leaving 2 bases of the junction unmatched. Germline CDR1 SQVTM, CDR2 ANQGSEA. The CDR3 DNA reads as TGCAGCGTTGTACTAGCGGGGCCCGGGGAGCTGTTTTTT. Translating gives CSVVLAGPGELFF.

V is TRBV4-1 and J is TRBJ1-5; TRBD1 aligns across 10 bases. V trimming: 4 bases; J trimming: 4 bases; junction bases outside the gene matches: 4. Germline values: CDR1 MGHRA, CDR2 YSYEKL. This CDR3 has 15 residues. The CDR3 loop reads CASSPGQGENQPQHF. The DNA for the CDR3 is TGCGCCAGCAGCCCCGGACAGGGGGAGAATCAGCCCCAGCATTTT.